This T cell receptor (beta chain) was found in a study of cytomegalovirus exposure and HLA in healthy donors. Study context: About 79% of roughly 430 genotyped donors fell in the Caucasian-associated ancestry cluster.

The PCR ran on 60 Vbeta and 13 Jbeta primers. Generated by immunoSEQ multiplex PCR, the TCRdb table keeps only in-frame clones and is missing some. The sample lists 160,000 or so clones, nearly 80% occurring once. Findings and limits, study-wide: TCR beta V- and J-gene trimming, according to a later analysis, was linked to a missense DCLRE1C variant. A further, later analysis showed that HLA-associated TCR beta chains (compared with equally common others) were more clonally expanded. In vitro, three CMV-associated chains proved specific for CMV antigens.

The CDR3 covers 17 residues. For this clone: The antigen remains undetermined.

Source material: PBMCs. This receptor was obtained from a woman aged 35 to 49 in good health and CMV-seronegative. The J gene is TRBJ2-2, the V gene TRBV21-1; the DNA was not used to check the table's D call, TRBD1. TRBV21-1 is a listed pseudogene. The CDR3 loop is CASSKVQGSHLTGELFF. Here the CDR3 DNA reads TGTGCCAGCAGCAAAGTACAGGGGAGTCACCTCACCGGGGAGCTGTTTTTT.